This T cell receptor beta chain is from a study of cytomegalovirus exposure and HLA in healthy donors. CDR3 length: 15 amino acids. The V end lost 2 bases, the J end lost 4 bases, and 13 bases lay between the germline ends. Germline CDR1 LGHNA, CDR2 YSLEER. This clone has more than one count but fewer than ten. Primers: 60 Vbeta forward and 13 Jbeta reverse. TCRdb keeps only in-frame clones here, not all; method: immunoSEQ multiplex PCR. The sample records 150,000 to 200,000 clones, roughly 79% being singletons. The material sequenced was PBMCs. V usage is TRBV4-3 and J usage is TRBJ2-3, with D perhaps TRBD1 (5 bases). This receptor was obtained from a woman between 45 and 60 years old in good health and CMV-seropositive. CDR3 sequence reads: CASSQWVTVPDTQYF. For the CDR3, the DNA is TGCGCCAGCAGCCAATGGGTGACAGTTCCAGATACGCAGTATTTT.